This T cell receptor beta chain was identified in a study of cytomegalovirus exposure and HLA in healthy donors. Overall study: The study's early data release held tens of millions of unique TCRs from HLA-typed donors.

A multiplex PCR was run with 60 Vbeta primers and 13 Jbeta primers. Method: immunoSEQ multiplex PCR; TCRdb's copy keeps in-frame clones and lacks some. The data contain under 200,000 clones, approximately 80% of them singletons. The germline V gene encodes CDR1 MDHEN and CDR2 SYDVKM. Trimming stripped 4 bases from V and 6 bases from J, with 16 bases between. The CDR3 consists of 15 residues. The sequencing sample was made of PBMCs. The receptor was isolated from a woman between 50 and 59 years old in good health and CMV-seronegative. The rearrangement joins TRBV28 to TRBJ2-1; a weak D match, TRBD2 (7 bases). The CDR3 sequence: CASSYLGGPLNEQFF. The CDR3 bases are TGTGCCAGCAGTTACCTGGGGGGGCCCCTCAATGAGCAGTTCTTC.